This T cell receptor (beta chain) originates from a study of tumor-infiltrating lymphocytes in primary liver carcinoma. Looking at the study overall: Both sexes were represented among patients, who were 30 to 69 years old.

Details on this clonotype: It may be a read error: a sequence one base away is much more abundant.

Extraction also yielded germline DNA, while blood RNA was obtained from unsorted whole blood. This CDR3 comprises 14 residues. Germline V gene lookup returns CDR1 MNHNS and CDR2 SASEGT. Trimming took 9 bases from V and 1 from J, leaving 15 bases between them. Reverse transcription of around 0.45 ug total RNA with a constant-region primer produced TCR beta cDNA. Slightly modified ARM-PCR served as the procedure for the TCR beta libraries. These libraries came from three rounds of nested multiplex PCR. Researchers ran the first two PCR rounds for approximately 10 cycles each with TRBV1-TRBV30 forward primers and a C-beta reverse primer. In TCRdb, the multiplex PCR reads were re-called with MiXCR into one record per CDR3 protein. The sample records approximately 300,000 distinct CDR3 sequences, approximately 65% being singletons.

The chain couples TRBV6-1 to TRBJ2-5, with D hard to call. The source of this sequence is a man aged 35-49 years with primary liver carcinoma and hepatitis B virus infection. The sample consisted of peripheral blood. CDR3: CARSVPPLQETQYF. In nucleotides, the CDR3 is TGTGCCAGAAGCGTACCCCCCCTCCAAGAGACCCAGTACTTC.